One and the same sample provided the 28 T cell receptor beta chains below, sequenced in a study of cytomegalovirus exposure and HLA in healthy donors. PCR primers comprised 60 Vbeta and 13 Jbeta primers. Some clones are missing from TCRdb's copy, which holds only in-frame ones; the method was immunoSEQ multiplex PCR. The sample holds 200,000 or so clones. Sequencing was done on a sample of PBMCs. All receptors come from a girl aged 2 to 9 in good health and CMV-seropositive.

The CDR3 sequence: CASSLHGSNQPQHF. The DNA of the CDR3 is TGTGCCAGCAGTTTACACGGTAGCAATCAGCCCCAGCATTTT. The chain is built from TRBV28 and TRBJ1-5; no clear D gene. The V and J ends lost 2 bases and 0 bases respectively, with 5 bases between them. Germline V gene sequence: CDR1 MDHEN, CDR2 SYDVKM. The CDR3 contains 14 residues.

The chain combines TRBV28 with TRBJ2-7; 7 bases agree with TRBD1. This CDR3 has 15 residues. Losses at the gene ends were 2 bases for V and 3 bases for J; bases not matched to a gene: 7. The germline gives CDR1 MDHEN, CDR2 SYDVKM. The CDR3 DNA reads TGTGCCAGCAGTTTAGAGGGGGCCGGGTTCTACGAGCAGTACTTC. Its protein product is CASSLEGAGFYEQYF.

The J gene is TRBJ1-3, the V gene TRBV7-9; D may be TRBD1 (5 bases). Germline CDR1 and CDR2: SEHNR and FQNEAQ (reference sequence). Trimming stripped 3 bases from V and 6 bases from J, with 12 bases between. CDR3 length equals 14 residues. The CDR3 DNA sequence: TGTGCCAGCAGCTTTCAGGAGGGGTCAAACACCATATATTTT. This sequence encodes CASSFQEGSNTIYF.

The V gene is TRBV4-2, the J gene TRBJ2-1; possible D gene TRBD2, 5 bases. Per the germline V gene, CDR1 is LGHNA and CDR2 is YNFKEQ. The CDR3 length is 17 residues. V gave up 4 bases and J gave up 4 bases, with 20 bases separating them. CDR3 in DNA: TGTGCCAGCAGCCCGAGGGAAGTGGGTTCTCTTTACAATGAGCAGTTCTTC. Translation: CASSPREVGSLYNEQFF.

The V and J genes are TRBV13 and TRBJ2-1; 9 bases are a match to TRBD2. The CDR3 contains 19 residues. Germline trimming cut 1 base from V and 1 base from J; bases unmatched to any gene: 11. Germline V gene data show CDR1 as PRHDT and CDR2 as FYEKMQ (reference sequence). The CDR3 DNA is TGTGCCAGCAGCTTAGAGGGTAGCGGGAGCATTGGGTCCTACAATGAGCAGTTCTTC. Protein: CASSLEGSGSIGSYNEQFF.

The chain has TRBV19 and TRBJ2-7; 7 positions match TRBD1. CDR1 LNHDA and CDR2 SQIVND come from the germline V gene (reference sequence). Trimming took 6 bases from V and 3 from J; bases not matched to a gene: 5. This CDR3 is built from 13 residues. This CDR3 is CASSRDRNYEQYF. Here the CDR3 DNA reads TGTGCCAGTAGCAGGGACAGAAACTACGAGCAGTACTTC. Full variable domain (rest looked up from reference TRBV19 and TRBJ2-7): DGGITQSPKYLFRKEGQNVTLSCEQNLNHDAMYWYRQDPGQGLRLIYYSQIVNDFQKGDIAEGYSVSREKKESFPLTVTSAQKNPTAFYLCASSRDRNYEQYFGPGTRLTVT.

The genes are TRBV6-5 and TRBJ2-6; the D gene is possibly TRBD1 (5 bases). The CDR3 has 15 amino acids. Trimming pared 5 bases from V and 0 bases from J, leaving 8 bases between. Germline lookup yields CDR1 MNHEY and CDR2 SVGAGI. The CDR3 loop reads CASSRQSSGANVLTF. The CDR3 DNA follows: TGTGCCAGCAGTCGACAGAGCTCTGGGGCCAACGTCCTGACTTTC.

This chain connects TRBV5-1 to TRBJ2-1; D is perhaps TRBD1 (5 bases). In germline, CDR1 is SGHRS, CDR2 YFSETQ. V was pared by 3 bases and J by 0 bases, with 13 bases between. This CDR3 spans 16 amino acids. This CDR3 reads CASSSSGLSSYNEQFF. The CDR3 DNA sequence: TGCGCCAGCAGCTCCTCAGGGCTAAGCTCCTACAATGAGCAGTTCTTC.

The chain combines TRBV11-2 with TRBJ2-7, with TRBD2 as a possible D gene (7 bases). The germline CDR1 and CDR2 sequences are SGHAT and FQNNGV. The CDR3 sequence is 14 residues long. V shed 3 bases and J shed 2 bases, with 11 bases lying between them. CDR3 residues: CASSFRGGTYEQYF. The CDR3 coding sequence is TGTGCCAGCAGCTTTAGGGGGGGGACCTACGAGCAGTACTTC.

The CDR3 DNA is TGCGCCAGCAACCCCAAACTAGCGGGAGGGTTAAATGAGCAGTTCTTC. Protein: CASNPKLAGGLNEQFF. The chain carries TRBV5-1 and TRBJ2-1; 13 positions agree with TRBD2. The length of the CDR3 is 16 residues. Germline V CDR1 and CDR2: SGHRS, YFSETQ. After removal of 6 bases from V and 7 bases from J, the junction contained 10 bases not matched to a gene.

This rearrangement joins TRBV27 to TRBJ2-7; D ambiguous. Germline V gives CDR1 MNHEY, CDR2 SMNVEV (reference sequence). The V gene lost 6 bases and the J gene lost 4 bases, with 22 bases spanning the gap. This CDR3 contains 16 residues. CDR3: CASSSLGRGPIYEQYF. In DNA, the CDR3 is TGTGCCAGCAGCTCCCTCGGCCGCGGCCCAATATACGAGCAGTACTTC.

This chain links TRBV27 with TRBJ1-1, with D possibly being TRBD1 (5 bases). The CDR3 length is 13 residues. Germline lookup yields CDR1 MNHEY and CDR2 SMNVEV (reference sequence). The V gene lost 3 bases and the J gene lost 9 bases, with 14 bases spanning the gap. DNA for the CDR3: TGTGCCAGCAGTTTCGCTCAGGGTTCGCAAGCTTTCTTT. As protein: CASSFAQGSQAFF.

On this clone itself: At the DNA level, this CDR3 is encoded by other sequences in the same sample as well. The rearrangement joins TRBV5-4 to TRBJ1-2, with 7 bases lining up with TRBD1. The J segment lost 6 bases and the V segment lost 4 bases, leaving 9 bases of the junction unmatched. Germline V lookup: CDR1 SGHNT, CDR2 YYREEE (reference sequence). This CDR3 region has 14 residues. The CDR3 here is CASSPTGVFDGYTF. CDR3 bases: TGTGCCAGCAGCCCAACAGGGGTATTTGATGGCTACACCTTC.

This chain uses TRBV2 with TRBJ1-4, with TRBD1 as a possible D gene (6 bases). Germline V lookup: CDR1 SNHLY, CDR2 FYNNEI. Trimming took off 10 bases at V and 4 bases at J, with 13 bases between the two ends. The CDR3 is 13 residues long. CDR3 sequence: CATGGGRNEKLFF. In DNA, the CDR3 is TGTGCCACCGGCGGGGGCCGTAATGAAAAACTGTTTTTT.

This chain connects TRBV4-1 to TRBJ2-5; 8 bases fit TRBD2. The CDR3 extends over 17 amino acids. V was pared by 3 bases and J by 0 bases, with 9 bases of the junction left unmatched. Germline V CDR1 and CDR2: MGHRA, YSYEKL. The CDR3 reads CASSQGTSGWYQETQYF. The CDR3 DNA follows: TGCGCCAGCAGCCAGGGTACTAGCGGATGGTACCAAGAGACCCAGTACTTC.

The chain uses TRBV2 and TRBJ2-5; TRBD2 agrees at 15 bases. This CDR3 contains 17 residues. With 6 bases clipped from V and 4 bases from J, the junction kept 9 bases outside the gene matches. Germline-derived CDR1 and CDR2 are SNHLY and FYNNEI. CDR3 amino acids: CASSGLAGGPRGETQYF. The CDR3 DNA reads TGTGCCAGCAGCGGACTAGCGGGAGGGCCGCGCGGAGAGACCCAGTACTTC.

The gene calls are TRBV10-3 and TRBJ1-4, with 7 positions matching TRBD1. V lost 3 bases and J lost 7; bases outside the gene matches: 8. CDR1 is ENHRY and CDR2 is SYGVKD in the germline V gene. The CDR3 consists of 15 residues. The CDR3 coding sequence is TGTGCCATCAGTGAATTAACAGGGGCAGGTGAAAAACTGTTTTTT. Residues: CAISELTGAGEKLFF.

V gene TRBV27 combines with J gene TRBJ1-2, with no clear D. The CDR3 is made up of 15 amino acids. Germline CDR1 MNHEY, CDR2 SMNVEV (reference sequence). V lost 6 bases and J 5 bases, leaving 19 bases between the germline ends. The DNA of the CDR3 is TGTGCCAGCAGATACGAAGACAAGCGGGGATATGGCTACACCTTC. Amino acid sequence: CASRYEDKRGYGYTF.

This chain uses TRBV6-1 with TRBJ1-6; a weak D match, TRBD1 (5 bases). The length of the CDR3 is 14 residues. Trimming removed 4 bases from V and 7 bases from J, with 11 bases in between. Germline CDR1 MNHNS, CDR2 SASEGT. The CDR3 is CASSVTGSNSPLHF. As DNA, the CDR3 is TGTGCCAGCAGTGTTACAGGTTCCAATTCACCCCTCCACTTT.

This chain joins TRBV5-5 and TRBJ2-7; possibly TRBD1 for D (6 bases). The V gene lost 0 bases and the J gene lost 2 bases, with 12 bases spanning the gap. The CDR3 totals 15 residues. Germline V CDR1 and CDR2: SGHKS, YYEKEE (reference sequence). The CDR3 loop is CASSLALQGPYEQYF. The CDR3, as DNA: TGTGCCAGCAGCTTGGCTCTACAGGGCCCCTACGAGCAGTACTTC.

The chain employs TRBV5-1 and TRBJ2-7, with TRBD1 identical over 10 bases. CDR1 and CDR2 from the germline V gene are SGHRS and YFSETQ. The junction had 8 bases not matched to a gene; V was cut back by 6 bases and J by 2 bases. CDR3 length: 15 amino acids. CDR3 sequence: CASKDRGVLTYEQYF. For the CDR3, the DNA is TGCGCCAGCAAGGACAGGGGGGTTTTGACCTACGAGCAGTACTTC. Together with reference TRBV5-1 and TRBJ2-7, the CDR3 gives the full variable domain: KAGVTQTPRYLIKTRGQQVTLSCSPISGHRSVSWYQQTPGQGLQFLFEYFSETQRNKGNFPGRFSGRQFSNSRSEMNVSTLELGDSALYLCASKDRGVLTYEQYFGPGTRLTVT.

The CDR3 region is CSAITRTSGSRNEQFF. The CDR3 DNA reads TGCAGCGCGATTACAAGGACTAGCGGGAGTCGCAATGAGCAGTTCTTC. The chain is built from TRBV29-1 and TRBJ2-1; TRBD2 matches 13 bases. The CDR3 spans 16 residues. Germline assignment: CDR1 SQVTM and CDR2 ANQGSEA. J lost 6 bases, V lost 7 bases, and 12 bases had no gene match.

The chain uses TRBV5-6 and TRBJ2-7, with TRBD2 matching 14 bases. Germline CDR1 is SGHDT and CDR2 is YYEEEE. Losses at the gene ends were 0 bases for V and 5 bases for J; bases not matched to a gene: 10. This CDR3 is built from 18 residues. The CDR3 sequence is CASSLGGLAGAVFDEQYF. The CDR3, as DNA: TGTGCCAGCAGCTTGGGGGGACTAGCGGGAGCCGTATTCGACGAGCAGTACTTC.

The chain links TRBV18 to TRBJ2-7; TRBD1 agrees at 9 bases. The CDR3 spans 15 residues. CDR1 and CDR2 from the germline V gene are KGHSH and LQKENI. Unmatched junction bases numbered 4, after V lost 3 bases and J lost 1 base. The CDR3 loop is CASSPRGTGSYEQYF. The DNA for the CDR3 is TGTGCCAGCTCACCCCGTGGGACAGGGTCCTACGAGCAGTACTTC.

CDR3 DNA sequence: TGTGCCAGCAGGGCTGACAGAAGGGTTTATGGCTACACCTTC. As protein: CASRADRRVYGYTF. This chain uses TRBV7-2 with TRBJ1-2; maybe TRBD1 (5 bases). Germline CDR1 is SGHTA and CDR2 is FQGNSA. The CDR3 sequence is 14 residues long. V was trimmed by 6 bases and J by 5 bases, leaving 16 bases between them.

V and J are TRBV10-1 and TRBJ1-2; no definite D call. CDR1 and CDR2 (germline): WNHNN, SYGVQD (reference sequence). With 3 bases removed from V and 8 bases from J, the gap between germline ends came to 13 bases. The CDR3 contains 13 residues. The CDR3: CASSDSGSWGYTF. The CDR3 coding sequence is TGCGCCAGCAGTGATTCGGGATCGTGGGGCTACACCTTC.

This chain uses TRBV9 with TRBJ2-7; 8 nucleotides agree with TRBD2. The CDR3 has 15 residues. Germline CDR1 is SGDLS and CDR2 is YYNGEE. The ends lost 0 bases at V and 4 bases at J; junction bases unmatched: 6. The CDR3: CASSVGDGGAYEQYF. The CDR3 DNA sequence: TGTGCCAGCAGCGTAGGGGACGGGGGGGCATACGAGCAGTACTTC.

CDR3 nucleotide sequence: TGTGCCAGCCCTAGCGGGAGGGCTGAAGATACGCAGTATTTT. This sequence encodes CASPSGRAEDTQYF. The chain is built from TRBV7-9 and TRBJ2-3; 12 bases are a match to TRBD2. Germline CDR1 SEHNR, CDR2 FQNEAQ (reference sequence). J lost 5 bases, V lost 8 bases, and 5 bases had no gene match. The CDR3 has 14 amino acids.